The clone carrying this T cell receptor (beta chain) was picked up one time. What it binds is not known. The junction differs from germline at one of its ends, possibly a read error. Sequencing was performed with immunoSEQ multiplex PCR; in TCRdb, only in-frame clones are kept and a portion is missing. The sample holds 33,000 or so clones, approximately 48% seen once. This CDR3 contains 15 residues. Germline V gene lookup returns CDR1 SSHAT and CDR2 FNYEAQ (reference sequence). This sample stems from a study of cytotoxic CD8 clonotypes in ibrutinib-treated CLL. Overall study: Recorded responses included around 24 partial and 2 complete; following median about 68 months, roughly 15 stayed remitted and around twelve progressed.

Study-wide results and limits: Elevated clonality accompanied ibrutinib response, with a return toward baseline values at progression. Public clonotypes, rarely seen, contracted or held steady on treatment.

The chain is built from TRBV7-7 and TRBJ2-1; 9 nucleotides agree with TRBD1. The starting material was PBMCs, obtained before ibrutinib treatment. The sequence was collected from a human donor with chronic lymphocytic leukemia. The CDR3 protein is CASSLRQGGYNEQFF. CDR3 in DNA: TGTGCTAGCAGCCTACGACAGGGGGGCTACAATGAGCAGTTCTTC. Filled out from reference TRBV7-7 and TRBJ2-1, the complete variable domain reads GAGVSQSPRYKVTKRGQDVTLRCDPISSHATLYWYQQALGQGPEFLTYFNYEAQPDKSGLPSDRFSAERPEGSISTLTIQRTEQRDSAMYRCASSLRQGGYNEQFFGPGTRLTVL.